These 25 T cell receptor beta chains came from one sample sequenced in a study of blood T cell repertoires in COVID-19. The protocol was immunoSEQ multiplex PCR, while the TCRdb copy is restricted to in-frame clones and leaves out a portion. The repertoire holds under 300,000 clones, with around 86% as singletons. The sample comprised peripheral blood. The receptors shown here come from a man older than 75 with acute or convalescent COVID-19.

This chain joins TRBV11-3 and TRBJ2-1; 10 nucleotides line up with TRBD1. The V segment lost 4 bases and the J segment 8 bases; nucleotides outside the gene matches: 8. The CDR3 totals 15 residues. In germline, CDR1 is SGHNT, CDR2 YENEEA. This CDR3 is CASSSGTGAIHEQFF. The CDR3, as DNA: TGTGCCAGCAGCTCTGGGACAGGGGCCATCCATGAGCAGTTCTTC.

CDR3 nucleotide sequence: TGTGCCAGCAGCGTAGCCGGGGATAGGAATGAGCAGTTCTTC. Protein sequence: CASSVAGDRNEQFF. The chain has TRBV9 and TRBJ2-1, with D perhaps TRBD2 (5 bases). Trimming cost V 0 bases and J 7 bases, with 11 bases left between them. Germline-derived CDR1 and CDR2 are SGDLS and YYNGEE. The CDR3 is 14 residues long.

This chain uses TRBV5-1 with TRBJ1-1; TRBD1 agrees at 12 bases. The CDR3 loop spans 17 amino acids. V shed 4 bases and J 2 bases; nucleotides not matched to a gene: 9. Germline CDR1 reads SGHRS; CDR2 reads YFSETQ. The CDR3 loop is CASSPRDRGQSNTEAFF. Written as DNA, the CDR3 is TGCGCCAGCAGCCCGCGGGACAGGGGGCAAAGTAACACTGAAGCTTTCTTT.

DNA of the CDR3: TGTGCCAGCAGTGAGTCTATTAGGAGCGGCGGCTACACCTTC. Residues: CASSESIRSGGYTF. The chain has TRBV6-1 and TRBJ1-2; D is undetermined. Germline loops: CDR1 MNHNS, CDR2 SASEGT. V lost 3 bases and J 8 bases, leaving 16 bases between the germline ends. The CDR3 has 14 amino acids.

The chain combines TRBV19 with TRBJ1-5; 8 bases are shared with TRBD1. The CDR3 contains 19 residues. Unmatched junction bases numbered 18, after V lost 6 bases and J lost 2 bases. Germline V gene data show CDR1 as LNHDA and CDR2 as SQIVND (reference sequence). The CDR3 region has the DNA TGTGCCAGTAGAACCACCGTGACAGGGGTAGGTGGCCGCAATCAGCCCCAGCATTTT. As protein: CASRTTVTGVGGRNQPQHF. Variable domain in full (rest from reference TRBV19 and TRBJ1-5): DGGITQSPKYLFRKEGQNVTLSCEQNLNHDAMYWYRQDPGQGLRLIYYSQIVNDFQKGDIAEGYSVSREKKESFPLTVTSAQKNPTAFYLCASRTTVTGVGGRNQPQHFGDGTRLSIL.

This CDR3 reads CASSPTGSYEQYF. The CDR3 region has the DNA TGTGCCAGCAGCCCCACAGGGTCCTACGAGCAGTACTTC. V usage is TRBV7-9 and J usage is TRBJ2-7; perhaps TRBD1 as D (6 bases). Germline loops: CDR1 SEHNR, CDR2 FQNEAQ (reference sequence). The CDR3 spans 13 residues. V gave up 5 bases and J gave up 1 base, with 9 bases separating them.

This clone was seen only a few times. The same CDR3 is also encoded by other DNA sequences in this sample. CDR3 DNA sequence: TGTGCCAGCAGTGAACTTCCTAGGCCCCAGCATTTT. Protein sequence: CASSELPRPQHF. The chain combines TRBV6-1 with TRBJ1-5, with no clear D. Germline lookup yields CDR1 MNHNS and CDR2 SASEGT. The V gene lost 2 bases and the J gene lost 9 bases, with 8 bases spanning the gap. This CDR3 is 12 amino acids long.

V is TRBV6-5 and J is TRBJ2-7, with D hard to call. The CDR3 covers 12 residues. Germline V CDR1 and CDR2: MNHEY, SVGAGI. The germline V and J ends were trimmed by 8 bases and 6 bases, with 14 bases remaining between them. The CDR3 bases are TGTGCCAGCGAGGCAGTAAGTGGCGAGCAGTACTTC. Translating gives CASEAVSGEQYF.

The CDR3 DNA reads TGTGCCAGCAGCTTACCGACAGGGGGACGGCTCCTTAGCACAGATACGCAGTATTTT. It translates to CASSLPTGGRLLSTDTQYF. The V and J genes are TRBV7-8 and TRBJ2-3; TRBD1 matches 9 bases. Germline CDR1 and CDR2: SGHVS and FQNEAQ. This CDR3 has 19 residues. Losses at the gene ends were 2 bases for V and 0 bases for J; bases not matched to a gene: 12.

This clone has only a few counts. This chain uses TRBV12-3 or TRBV12-4 with TRBJ1-1; D may be TRBD1 (6 bases). With 8 bases removed from V and 1 base from J, the gap between germline ends came to 11 bases. There are 13 residues in the CDR3. The CDR3 DNA follows: TGTGCCAGCCGCCGGGACACGAACACTGAAGCTTTCTTT. Amino acid sequence: CASRRDTNTEAFF.

The chain carries TRBV6-5 and TRBJ2-2; D remains ambiguous. Deletions cut 2 bases from V and 4 bases from J, with 5 bases between. The CDR3 covers 13 residues. From germline, CDR1 is MNHEY and CDR2 SVGAGI. The CDR3 bases are TGTGCCAGCAGTTACCTCCCCACCGGGGAGCTGTTTTTT. Translation: CASSYLPTGELFF.

The J gene is TRBJ2-3, the V gene TRBV5-1; 12 positions agree with TRBD2. CDR1 is SGHRS and CDR2 is YFSETQ in the germline V gene. Trimming cost V 6 bases and J 8 bases; bases outside gene matches: 10. The CDR3 sequence is 15 residues long. CDR3 sequence (DNA): TGCGCCAGCAACCCCACTAGCGGGGGGTCAGGTACGCAGTATTTT. Protein sequence: CASNPTSGGSGTQYF.

The rearrangement uses TRBV6-5 and TRBJ2-7; possible D gene TRBD1, 6 bases. V lost 7 bases and J 2 bases, leaving 9 bases between the germline ends. The CDR3 spans 12 residues. Germline CDR1 and CDR2: MNHEY and SVGAGI. CDR3 sequence (DNA): TGTGCCAGCACAGGGGTTGCCTACGAGCAGTACTTC. Amino acid sequence: CASTGVAYEQYF.

This clone turned up a few times. This sequence joins TRBV6-4 and TRBJ2-3, with D possibly TRBD1 on 6 matching bases. The V and J ends lost 6 bases and 4 bases respectively, with 14 bases between them. Germline CDR1 MRHNA, CDR2 SNTAGT. The CDR3 covers 14 residues. CDR3 bases: TGTGCCAGCAGGCTAGGGGGTGTAGCAGATACGCAGTATTTT. Translation: CASRLGGVADTQYF.

The chain combines TRBV28 with TRBJ1-2; a possible D gene is TRBD1 (6 bases). Germline V gives CDR1 MDHEN, CDR2 SYDVKM. This CDR3 is 13 amino acids long. V shed 8 bases and J shed 8 bases, with 18 bases lying between them. CDR3 nucleotides: TGTGCCAGCTTGACCCCCTGGGGGGGCGGCTACACCTTC. Its protein is CASLTPWGGGYTF.

V is TRBV6-2 or TRBV6-3 and J is TRBJ2-1, with D possibly matching TRBD2 (6 bases). V lost 2 bases, J lost 4 bases, and 18 bases lay in between. The CDR3 runs to 17 residues. CDR1 and CDR2 from the germline V gene are MNHEY and SVGEGT. CDR3 coding DNA: TGTGCCAGCAGTTACATATCTCGGGGAGGTCAATACAATGAGCAGTTCTTC. Its translation is CASSYISRGGQYNEQFF.

V and J are TRBV27 and TRBJ1-4; weak D call: TRBD1 (5 bases). The CDR3 extends over 17 amino acids. Germline V gives CDR1 MNHEY, CDR2 SMNVEV (reference sequence). The ends were cut back, 6 bases at V and 5 bases at J, with 22 bases in the middle. CDR3 loop: CASSYTGQGITNEKLFF. In DNA, the CDR3 is TGTGCCAGCAGCTACACCGGGCAGGGTATTACGAATGAAAAACTGTTTTTT.

V usage is TRBV28 and J usage is TRBJ1-2; the D is unclear. Germline V CDR1 and CDR2: MDHEN, SYDVKM. The V end was cut by 3 bases, the J end by 2 bases, with 10 bases between. The CDR3 loop spans 14 amino acids. The CDR3 is CASSFSQENYGYTF. The CDR3 region has the DNA TGTGCCAGCAGTTTCTCTCAAGAGAACTATGGCTACACCTTC.

The chain couples TRBV28 to TRBJ1-1; 8 nucleotides line up with TRBD1. CDR1 is MDHEN, CDR2 SYDVKM, per germline. The CDR3 spans 17 residues. Trimming removed 7 bases from V and 5 bases from J; junction bases left unmatched: 18. CDR3 region: CASTPTGGGRLTTEAFF. DNA for the CDR3: TGTGCCAGCACCCCAACAGGGGGGGGGCGGTTGACTACTGAAGCTTTCTTT.

The CDR3 region is CSVGGGTQPQHF. CDR3 DNA sequence: TGCAGCGTTGGGGGGGGGACCCAGCCCCAGCATTTT. V and J are TRBV29-1 and TRBJ1-5, with D possibly TRBD1 on 5 matching bases. The V end was cut by 4 bases, the J end by 7 bases, with 11 bases between. CDR3 size: 12 residues. From germline, CDR1 is SQVTM and CDR2 ANQGSEA.

The DNA for the CDR3 is TGTGCCAGCAGCCCCGGGACAGCTACCACAGATACGCAGTATTTT. This codes for CASSPGTATTDTQYF. V usage is TRBV7-3 and J usage is TRBJ2-3; 7 nucleotides align to TRBD1. After removal of 5 bases from V and 2 bases from J, the junction contained 7 bases not matched to a gene. Germline V lookup: CDR1 SGHTA, CDR2 FQGTGA. The CDR3 spans 15 residues.

The rearrangement joins TRBV9 to TRBJ2-3, with TRBD2 as a possible D gene (5 bases). Trimming took 4 bases from V and 2 from J, leaving 17 bases between them. The CDR3 has 16 residues. Germline CDR1 reads SGDLS; CDR2 reads YYNGEE. CDR3: CASSPTSGGYTDTQYF. In DNA, the CDR3 is TGTGCCAGCAGCCCCACCAGCGGAGGTTACACAGATACGCAGTATTTT.

This clone showed up just once. This sequence joins TRBV6-2 or TRBV6-3 and TRBJ2-2; 11 bases map to TRBD2. CDR1 MNHEY and CDR2 SVGEGT come from the germline V gene. V lost 2 bases, J lost 7 bases, and 6 bases stayed unmatched. The CDR3 sequence is 16 residues long. This CDR3 is CASSYTGLAVNGELFF. The CDR3 DNA sequence: TGTGCCAGCAGTTACACGGGACTAGCGGTTAACGGGGAGCTGTTTTTT.

V and J are TRBV3-1 (or the pseudogene TRBV3-2) and TRBJ2-1, with 13 positions matching TRBD2. Germline V gene sequence: CDR1 LGHDT, CDR2 YNNKEL (reference sequence). The CDR3 runs 18 residues. The ends lost 1 base at V and 8 bases at J; junction bases unmatched: 11. CDR3 bases: TGTGCCAGCAGCCAAGTCCCCTTACTAGCGGGGGGGGGCGATGAGCAGTTCTTC. This translates into CASSQVPLLAGGGDEQFF.

In its sample, this clone was seen a few times. This chain uses TRBV18 with TRBJ2-4, with D tentatively TRBD1 (6 bases). Trimming stripped 3 bases from V and 7 bases from J, with 16 bases between. Germline values: CDR1 KGHSH, CDR2 LQKENI. The CDR3 contains 15 residues. The CDR3 DNA reads TGTGCCAGCTCACCTCAGGGGACAACAGGGAACATTCAGTACTTC. This gives the protein CASSPQGTTGNIQYF.